These 23 T cell receptor beta chains share one sample of origin, sequenced in a study of shared clonotypes between healthy human individuals. The table came from immunoSEQ multiplex PCR; TCRdb's copy has only in-frame clones and leaves some out. This table holds around 500,000 clones, roughly 80% found once. Material: PBMCs. The receptor source for this set is a woman in her forties in good health. Some clones in this sample may be carry-over from other donors' samples.

Comments on this clone: It is likely a read error: a sequence one base away is far more abundant. The DNA is left out, because the CDR3 cannot be placed on it with certainty; the CDR3 is given as TCRdb lists it. This chain uses TRBV7-9 with TRBJ1-1. Looked up from germline, CDR1 is SEHNR and CDR2 is FQNEAQ (reference sequence). From its first to its last residue, the CDR3 has 16 amino acids. The CDR3 loop reads CASSLVALGNHTEALF.

V and J are TRBV28 and TRBJ1-2, with D hard to call. V was clipped by 2 bases and J by 5 bases, with 15 bases between them. The germline V gene encodes CDR1 MDHEN and CDR2 SYDVKM. This CDR3 comprises 15 residues. The CDR3 bases are TGTGCCAGCAGTTTACGGTTCCAACGAGGTTATGGCTACACCTTC. It specifies CASSLRFQRGYGYTF.

Concerning this clone: It is likely a read error: a sequence one base away is far more abundant. Other DNA sequences in this specimen translate into the identical CDR3. CDR3 bases: TGCAGCGTTGTGAGCGGTGATATGGGCTATGGCTACACCTTC. Its protein is CSVVSGDMGYGYTF. This chain connects TRBV29-1 to TRBJ1-2; D is undetermined. Germline V gene data show CDR1 as SQVTM and CDR2 as ANQGSEA. This CDR3 has 14 amino acids. V shed 4 bases and J shed 4 bases, with 16 bases lying between them.

The rearrangement uses TRBV15 and TRBJ1-4; 7 bases agree with TRBD1. The CDR3 has 15 amino acids. Germline CDR1 LNHNV, CDR2 YYDKDF (reference sequence). Trimming took 5 bases from V and 8 from J; bases not matched to a gene: 11. The CDR3 coding sequence is TGTGCCACCAGCGGGTTAGGGCAGGGGGACGAAAAACTGTTTTTT. Translation gives CATSGLGQGDEKLFF. The variable domain in full, completed from reference TRBV15 and TRBJ1-4, reads DAMVIQNPRYQVTQFGKPVTLSCSQTLNHNVMYWYQQKSSQAPKLLFHYYDKDFNNEADTPDNFQSRRPNTSFCFLDIRSPGLGDTAMYLCATSGLGQGDEKLFFGSGTQLSVL.

This clone was counted a single time. A single base separates this from a much larger clone, so it may be a read error. J is TRBJ1-1 and V is TRBV23-1; no clear D gene. TRBV23-1 is given ORF status, its function remaining uncertain. This CDR3 spans 13 amino acids. DNA of the CDR3: TGCGCCAGCAGTCAATCGAAAAGGAAGGAAGCTTCCTTT. Amino acid sequence: CASSQSKRKEASF.

The chain uses TRBV30 and TRBJ2-1; D gene ambiguous. V lost 0 bases to trimming and J lost 5 bases, with 8 bases between them. The CDR3 totals 13 residues. The V gene's germline CDR1 is GTSNPN and CDR2 SVGIG (reference sequence). CDR3 bases: TGTGCCTGGAGTGTAGGCACTGACAATGAGCAGTTCTTC. Translation: CAWSVGTDNEQFF.

The sample holds a few counts of this clone. It differs at one base from a far larger clone, so likely a read error. The identical CDR3 is also encoded by other nucleotide sequences in the sample. The chain employs TRBV25-1 and TRBJ1-2; a weak D match, TRBD1 (6 bases). This CDR3 is built from 13 residues. Germline V CDR1 and CDR2: MGHDK, SYGVNS. The CDR3 loop reads CASRGGPADGYTF. CDR3 DNA: TGCGCCAGCAGGGGCGGTCCAGCGGATGGCTACACCTTC.

This chain links TRBV7-9 with TRBJ1-1, with 9 bases that match TRBD1. Germline values: CDR1 SEHNR, CDR2 FQNEAQ (reference sequence). Germline trimming cut 1 base from V and 1 base from J; bases unmatched to any gene: 1. The CDR3 loop spans 15 amino acids. The CDR3 DNA follows: TGTGCCAGCAGCTTAGTGGACAGGGGGAACACTGAAGCTTTCTTT. This translates into CASSLVDRGNTEAFF. The full variable domain, rest sourced from reference TRBV7-9 and TRBJ1-1, is DTGVSQNPRHKITKRGQNVTFRCDPISEHNRLYWYRQTLGQGPEFLTYFQNEAQLEKSRLLSDRFSAERPKGSFSTLEIQRTEQGDSAMYLCASSLVDRGNTEAFFGQGTRLTVV.

V and J are TRBV2 and TRBJ1-4; D gene ambiguous. Trimming took 2 bases from V and 0 from J, leaving 10 bases between them. Germline assignment: CDR1 SNHLY and CDR2 FYNNEI. The CDR3 spans 16 residues. Here the CDR3 reads CASSELSLATNEKLFF. CDR3 in DNA: TGTGCCAGCAGTGAACTCTCGCTTGCAACTAATGAAAAACTGTTTTTT.

This chain links TRBV5-1 with TRBJ2-1, with 10 bases fitting TRBD2. The CDR3 sequence is 16 residues long. Germline V gene data show CDR1 as SGHRS and CDR2 as YFSETQ. Trimming took 0 bases from V and 4 from J; bases not matched to a gene: 4. CDR3 coding DNA: TGCGCCAGCAGCTTGGGGCTAGCGGGAGAATACAATGAGCAGTTCTTC. Its translation: CASSLGLAGEYNEQFF.

This clone was seen only once. The chain recombines TRBV7-3 with TRBJ2-5; TRBD1 agrees at 7 bases. J gave up 5 bases and V 0 bases, and 6 bases lay outside the gene matches. Germline lookup yields CDR1 SGHTA and CDR2 FQGTGA. There are 15 residues in the CDR3. The CDR3 nucleotides are TGTGCCAGCAGCTTAACAGGGGGCGCCGGGGAGACCCAGTACTTC. Its translation: CASSLTGGAGETQYF.

In regard to this clone: A far bigger clonotype differs at one base, so this is likely a read error. The chain recombines TRBV29-1 with TRBJ2-5; TRBD1 matches at 8 bases. Trimming took 4 bases from V and 1 from J; bases not matched to a gene: 8. The length of the CDR3 is 15 residues. Germline CDR1 SQVTM, CDR2 ANQGSEA. The CDR3, as DNA: TGCAGCGTTGGATGGCTGACAGGGGCCCAAGAGACCCAGTACTTC. Encoded protein: CSVGWLTGAQETQYF.

About this clone: Given a much more abundant clone one base away, this may be a read error. The chain employs TRBV4-1 and TRBJ1-4; D uncertain. The CDR3 has 16 amino acids. Germline V gene lookup returns CDR1 MGHRA and CDR2 YSYEKL. CDR3 DNA: TGCGCCAGCAGCCAAGATCCCCCGGGATCTAATGAAAAACCGTTTTTT. This codes for CASSQDPPGSNEKPFF.

The J gene is TRBJ2-7, the V gene TRBV6-4; D is possibly TRBD1 or TRBD2 (5 bases each). The CDR3 is 14 residues long. The germline gives CDR1 MRHNA, CDR2 SNTAGT. Trimming cost V 0 bases and J 4 bases, with 10 bases left between them. CDR3 nucleotide sequence: TGTGCCAGCAGTGACTCTGGGGACGGGTACGAGCAGTACTTC. Its translation is CASSDSGDGYEQYF.

The chain has TRBV5-1 and TRBJ1-4; 11 nucleotides align to TRBD1. This CDR3 is built from 16 residues. Germline V lookup: CDR1 SGHRS, CDR2 YFSETQ. Losses at the gene ends were 4 bases for V and 6 bases for J; bases not matched to a gene: 8. The CDR3 sequence is CASSPRDRGGDEKLFF. The CDR3 nucleotides read TGCGCCAGCAGCCCCCGGGACAGGGGGGGGGATGAAAAACTGTTTTTT. The variable domain in full, completed from reference TRBV5-1 and TRBJ1-4, reads KAGVTQTPRYLIKTRGQQVTLSCSPISGHRSVSWYQQTPGQGLQFLFEYFSETQRNKGNFPGRFSGRQFSNSRSEMNVSTLELGDSALYLCASSPRDRGGDEKLFFGSGTQLSVL.

The chain carries TRBV28 and TRBJ2-7; the match to TRBD2 covers 9 bases. The CDR3 totals 15 residues. After removal of 4 bases from V and 4 bases from J, the junction contained 8 bases not matched to a gene. Looked up from germline, CDR1 is MDHEN and CDR2 is SYDVKM. In DNA, the CDR3 is TGTGCCAGCAGTTCTTCCTCTAGCGGGGTTTACGAGCAGTACTTC. Amino acid sequence: CASSSSSSGVYEQYF.

This rearrangement joins TRBV30 to TRBJ1-5, with TRBD1 matching over 8 bases. The CDR3 is made up of 15 amino acids. Trimming at V came to 2 bases and at J to 2 bases, leaving 5 bases not matched to a gene. CDR1 GTSNPN and CDR2 SVGIG come from the germline V gene (reference sequence). The CDR3 sequence: CAWSLGQGGNQPQHF. CDR3 DNA: TGTGCCTGGAGTCTAGGACAGGGAGGCAATCAGCCCCAGCATTTT.

The count of this clone is one. The chain joins TRBV6-5 to TRBJ2-7, with TRBD1 matching over 8 bases. The ends lost 5 bases at V and 4 bases at J; junction bases unmatched: 10. CDR1 and CDR2 from the germline V gene are MNHEY and SVGAGI. The CDR3 totals 15 residues. For the CDR3, the DNA is TGTGCCAGCAGTCAGGGACAGGCATCCCGTTACGAGCAGTACTTC. Translating it yields CASSQGQASRYEQYF.

The chain joins TRBV11-2 to TRBJ2-2; D is ambiguous. Looked up from germline, CDR1 is SGHAT and CDR2 is FQNNGV. The V end lost 1 base, the J end lost 0 bases, and 9 bases lay between the germline ends. CDR3 size: 16 residues. Here the CDR3 reads CASSLAVLANTGELFF. The CDR3 DNA is TGTGCCAGCAGCTTAGCCGTACTCGCGAACACCGGGGAGCTGTTTTTT.

This chain links TRBV5-1 with TRBJ2-7; D remains unclear. With 2 bases removed from V and 2 bases from J, the gap between germline ends came to 11 bases. The CDR3 length is 14 residues. CDR1 and CDR2 (germline): SGHRS, YFSETQ. CDR3 coding DNA: TGCGCCAGCAGCTTTGAAGGGCCACCCTACGAGCAGTACTTC. The encoded protein is CASSFEGPPYEQYF. Supplemented by reference TRBV5-1 and TRBJ2-7, the full variable domain reads KAGVTQTPRYLIKTRGQQVTLSCSPISGHRSVSWYQQTPGQGLQFLFEYFSETQRNKGNFPGRFSGRQFSNSRSEMNVSTLELGDSALYLCASSFEGPPYEQYFGPGTRLTVT.

About this clone: Only one base separates this from a far larger clonotype, so it likely reflects a read error. The sample has other DNA sequences that encode this CDR3 too. The CDR3 loop is CSVGGLTGAQETQYF. The CDR3 nucleotides read TGCAGCGTTGGAGGGTTGACAGGGGCCCAAGAGACCCAGTACTTC. This chain links TRBV29-1 with TRBJ2-5, with 8 bases aligning to TRBD1. The germline V gene has CDR1 SQVTM and CDR2 ANQGSEA. This CDR3 contains 15 residues. Trimming took 4 bases from V and 1 from J; bases not matched to a gene: 8.

The chain joins TRBV5-6 to TRBJ2-5, with 8 bases that match TRBD2. The trim removed 6 bases at V and 0 bases at J, leaving 4 bases unmatched. This CDR3 contains 14 residues. Germline V gene sequence: CDR1 SGHDT, CDR2 YYEEEE. The CDR3 DNA reads TGTGCCAGCAACCGGGGGGGAAACCAAGAGACCCAGTACTTC. Amino acids: CASNRGGNQETQYF.

Worth noting for this clone: At one end the junction does not follow the germline gene, possibly because of a read error. The rearrangement joins TRBV6-5 to TRBJ2-1; D gene unclear. Germline CDR1 MNHEY, CDR2 SVGAGI. The CDR3 is 11 amino acids. This CDR3 reads CAGSQWDEQFF. The CDR3 DNA follows: TGTGCCGGCAGTCAGTGGGATGAGCAGTTCTTC.